This TCR beta chain was captured in a study of cytomegalovirus exposure and HLA in healthy donors (dated by TCRdb to about 2017). In the study overall: According to an earlier analysis of 587 of the donors, about 190 million T cells yielded 117 million unique TCR beta sequences and 276 Gb of sequence data. Approximately 300 gigabases of sequencing data and tens of millions of unique TCR sequences were included in an early release covering around 600 HLA-typed donors. Of the roughly 400 genotyped donors, over 65% fell in the genetic ancestry cluster associated with self-reported Caucasian donors. The aim of the study was to test whether cataloging public T cell receptors could identify signatures of past pathogen exposure. The study profiled the T cell repertoires of hundreds of subjects by immunosequencing and related them to cytomegalovirus serostatus. Besides the first cohort of approximately 670 subjects, a separate validation cohort made up of about 120 different subjects was used. To predict cytomegalovirus infection status, the study brought together high-throughput TCR immunosequencing, statistical association of individual TCRs with disease status, and machine learning. A later analysis re-examined previously published TCR beta repertoires from just over 650 donors and added high-resolution HLA genotyping to investigate patterns of TCR occurrence. Rather than drawing on any new phenotypic data, the later analysis identified candidate immune exposures from TCR beta sequences and the way those sequences occurred across donors. An earlier analysis of around 580 of the donors used high-throughput TCR beta sequencing to judge whether each TCR beta V gene segment behaved as functional or pseudogenic. Donor age, sex, ethnicity and CMV serostatus were compiled together with the repertoire data. A later genetic analysis took genome-wide SNP genotypes for about three fifths of the 666 donors and used that subset as a discovery cohort. Every discovery cohort repertoire had been produced on one sequencing platform. HLA typing included class I and class II loci at four-digit resolution. Typing coverage varied by locus: roughly 620-630 donors for A, B, C, DRB1 and DQB1; more than 500 for DQA1; over 600 for DPA1; some 470 for DPB1. Four to six DR-DQ haplotypes were handled as single units for association and clustering, since linkage in the cohort was strong. On average, around 230,000 unique TCR beta nucleotide sequences were sequenced per donor among about 400 genotyped donors of the cohort, with approximately 18% of those sequences being non-productive.

Library construction relied on the immunoSEQ multiplex PCR assay. For the multiplex PCR, a mixture combining 60 forward primers for TCR Vbeta segments and 13 reverse primers for TCR Jbeta segments was used. Amplification of the CDR3 region of rearranged TCR beta genes was performed with a multiplex PCR assay on genomic DNA. The amplified TCR beta libraries were sequenced on the Illumina HiSeq System as 87-base-pair reads. The paper's processing steps were these. Across the 700 or so repertoires, a later analysis counted roughly 77 million unique TCR beta chains, around 11 million of which were shared by at least two donors. To remove PCR and sequencing errors, raw reads were error-corrected and collapsed into unique sequences using a nearest-neighbor algorithm that merged closely related sequences. CDR3 sequences were aligned to IMGT reference sequences to assign V, D and J gene segments. Each retained sequence needed at least a six-nucleotide match to both a V gene segment and a J gene segment. Rearrangements were classified as productive when the CDR3 lacked stop codons and remained in frame with V and J, and all other rearrangements were classified as non-productive. CDR3 was defined by IMGT convention, running from the second conserved V-encoded cysteine to the conserved J-encoded phenylalanine. The earlier analysis of fewer than 750 of the donors excluded sequences that lacked an unambiguous match to a single V gene segment. In an earlier analysis of some 590 of the donors, V segments were called functional above 56.7% productive rearrangements and were called segregating when the between-donor standard deviation exceeded 5%. To diagnose cytomegalovirus status from the catalog of TCR beta chain sequences, a statistical classification framework was built. V and J gene assignment, in a later analysis, came from comparing TCR nucleotide sequences with IMGT/GENE-DB human TR gene sequences. Using the TCRdist pipeline, a later analysis assigned CDR3 sequences along with most-parsimonious VDJ recombination scenarios. In a later analysis, every TCR beta chain was defined by the combination of its CDR3 amino acid sequence and its V-gene family, and reads without a unique V-gene family were dropped. To address suspected cross-contamination and a sequencing artifact, a later analysis removed a few hundred highly shared, low-generation-probability nucleotide sequences. In a later analysis, a clonal expansion index for each public chain was calculated from normalized within-repertoire ranks of inferred template counts. A later analysis computed generation probabilities with a VDJ recombination model fitted to out-of-frame rearrangements, and checked the results against IGoR. Hypergeometric tests were used in a later analysis to score TCR-TCR, TCR-HLA and TCR-CMV co-occurrence, with a repertoire-size bias correction applied to the TCR pairs. In a later analysis, false discovery rates were estimated by permuting HLA or CMV assignments 20 times. In a later analysis, co-occurring TCRs were grouped using DBSCAN, and TCRdist sequence similarity was added for clustering within HLA-allele-positive subsets. Repertoires with fewer than 30,000 or more than 120,000 public chains, plus five repertoires with anomalous nucleotide sharing, were excluded from co-occurrence clustering. Held by TCRdb, this immuneACCESS table contains in-frame sequences only and omits some clones. Under half of the omission traces to an unresolved V gene where checked; the cause of the rest is unknown. V, J and clone size were drawn from that table, and D and trimming were deduced from the DNA. The sample table records about 70,000 clones; 60% to 80% of these occur just once. The ten most abundant clones make up roughly 3.1% of the sample.

V lost 0 bases and J lost 12 bases; the stretch between them is 9 bases long. The germline V gene (reference sequence) sets CDR1 to LNHNV and CDR2 to YYDKDF. From the cysteine up to the phenylalanine, the CDR3 has a length of 12 residues. Solely the CDR3 DNA is kept, with 36 bases framed from the first base. The cohort comprised 550 to 700 healthy bone marrow donors. All cohort members were sampled while nominally healthy, although unrecorded immune exposures were likely present. The donor was CMV seropositive and was included in the group of almost 300 seropositive cohort members. Each donor provided a peripheral blood sample, and peripheral blood mononuclear cells were used for TCR beta sequencing. Genomic DNA extraction from the blood cell samples was performed with the Qiagen DNeasy Blood Extraction Kit. As for this clone: The specificity of this receptor is unknown. One base away there is no much larger clone; base qualities are not given.

General findings and caveats noted by the study authors: The 87-base-pair reads could not distinguish some IMGT-functional V segments, including TRBV6-2 and TRBV6-3, so those segments were excluded. A cluster of highly shared sequence variants was judged likely to represent a technical artifact of the sequencing pipeline. In an earlier analysis of more than 450 of the donors, most TCR beta V segments were observed in productive rearrangements about 90% or about 30% of the time, broadly matching IMGT annotations. CMV serostatus was the only immune exposure information available for the cohort. In a later genetic analysis, fewer N-insertions in productive TCRs were reported among donors in an Asian-associated ancestry cluster than the roughly 700-donor mean. In a later analysis, HLA-associated TCR beta chains showed more clonal expansion and lower generation probabilities than non-associated chains that were equally common. In vitro tests confirmed that a few of the cytomegalovirus-associated TCR beta chains recognize cytomegalovirus antigens. Most CMV-associated TCR beta chains appeared to be HLA-restricted in a later analysis, and the HLA associations seemed to be driven largely by CMV exposure. Cytomegalovirus status was reported to be diagnosed by the classifier with high specificity and sensitivity in both the original and validation cohorts. Because HLA typing was unavailable for some donors at each locus, only the typed subset was used in association tests. In this cohort, only TCR beta chains were sequenced, and detectable features were limited by the absence of alpha or paired-chain data. In the study, about 150 TCR beta chains were listed as associated with cytomegalovirus. Assigning TCR associations to individual alleles was difficult when HLA alleles, especially DR and DQ, strongly co-occurred. A later analysis found that TCR association rates varied across HLA loci, with DRB1 alleles showing the most associated TCRs and HLA-C alleles the fewest. The authors suggested that the approach could potentially be generalized to other disease states and immunological phenotypes. A further reported finding was that TCR beta sequences accurately predicted the HLA-A and HLA-B alleles for most subjects in the first cohort. Because counts were too low, 15 or so rarely observed V segments, including chromosome 9 orphons, were excluded from the earlier analysis of several hundred of the donors. In a later genetic analysis, a missense DCLRE1C variant was associated with V-gene and J-gene trimming of TCR beta chains, and the association was replicated in an independent cohort. While some public TCRs were present in many individuals, most TCR sequences turned up only very rarely across donors. A later analysis reported that several top co-occurrence clusters appeared linked to parvovirus B19, influenza, CMV and Epstein-Barr virus. Specific HLA alleles were associated with 18,000 or so TCR beta sequences at a false discovery rate of 0.05 in a later analysis. Roughly uniform sequencing depth across donors was assumed in presence/absence analyses, although this assumption may not hold. Linkage disequilibrium might explain the correlated functional status among segregating V segments, but an unknown experimental factor could not be ruled out.

The receptor's source is a girl between 10 and 17 years old in good health and CMV-seropositive. The sequenced sample consisted of PBMCs. The receptor chain draws on TRBV15 and TRBJ2-1, with the identity of the D gene unclear. The CDR3 corresponds to CATSRERVRQFF. The base sequence is TGTGCCACCAGCAGAGAGAGAGTTCGGCAGTTCTTC.